The table lists the clone carrying this TCR beta chain with a count of one. Profiled with immunoSEQ multiplex PCR; TCRdb holds only in-frame clones, not every one. Among tens of thousands of clones, 85% were seen once, and the ten largest hold approximately 10%. Per the germline V gene, CDR1 is KGHSH and CDR2 is LQKENI. The V end was cut by 2 bases, the J end by 4 bases, with 14 bases between. The CDR3 runs 15 residues. The data were taken from a study of T cells in narcolepsy. The sequenced sample consisted of memory (CD45RA-) CD4+ T cells from blood. V and J are TRBV18 and TRBJ1-1, with D possibly TRBD1 on 6 matching bases. This clonotype was sampled from a human donor in good health. The CDR3 reads CASSPFPRGSTEAFF. Here the CDR3 DNA reads TGTGCCAGCTCACCATTTCCAAGGGGGAGCACTGAAGCTTTCTTT.